The 24 T cell receptor beta chains below were found in one sample sequenced in a study of cytomegalovirus exposure and HLA in healthy donors. 13 Jbeta primers and 60 Vbeta primers were used for the PCR. The protocol was immunoSEQ multiplex PCR, while the TCRdb copy is restricted to in-frame clones and leaves out a portion. This sample has more than 150,000 clones, with roughly 84% found just once. The material sequenced was PBMCs. The receptors originated from a woman aged 18-29 years in good health and CMV-seronegative.

The V and J genes are TRBV7-2 and TRBJ2-2; the D gene is possibly TRBD1 (6 bases). This CDR3 contains 15 residues. V lost 4 bases to trimming and J lost 3 bases, with 12 bases between them. Germline-derived CDR1 and CDR2 are SGHTA and FQGNSA. The CDR3 DNA reads TGTGCCAGCAGCTCCCAGGGGCTATACACCGGGGAGCTGTTTTTT. Translated, it gives CASSSQGLYTGELFF.

This clone was found a few times. V gene TRBV19 combines with J gene TRBJ1-3, with 9 bases lining up with TRBD1. The CDR3 extends over 17 amino acids. CDR1 and CDR2 (germline): LNHDA, SQIVND (reference sequence). V trimming: 1 base; J trimming: 2 bases; junction bases outside the gene matches: 6. CDR3 DNA sequence: TGTGCCAGTAGTATAGGCAACAGGGGGCGAACTGGAAACACCATATATTTT. As protein: CASSIGNRGRTGNTIYF. Based on the CDR3 plus reference TRBV19 and TRBJ1-3, the full variable domain is DGGITQSPKYLFRKEGQNVTLSCEQNLNHDAMYWYRQDPGQGLRLIYYSQIVNDFQKGDIAEGYSVSREKKESFPLTVTSAQKNPTAFYLCASSIGNRGRTGNTIYFGEGSWLTVV.

This clone was detected once. The CDR3 here is CASSKTGEGLYEQYF. CDR3 coding DNA: TGTGCCAGCAGCAAAACAGGGGAAGGTTTATACGAGCAGTACTTC. The chain couples TRBV5-5 to TRBJ2-7; 7 bases map to TRBD1. CDR1 and CDR2 (germline): SGHKS, YYEKEE (reference sequence). The CDR3 extends over 15 amino acids. With V trimmed by 4 bases and J by 4 bases, 11 bases remained unmatched.

The gene calls are TRBV19 and TRBJ2-2; weak D call: TRBD2 (6 bases). Germline V gene data show CDR1 as LNHDA and CDR2 as SQIVND (reference sequence). V gave up 11 bases and J gave up 8 bases, with 21 bases separating them. The CDR3 is 14 residues long. In nucleotides, the CDR3 is TGTGCCGGGGGGTTCGGGACTGCCGGAGGGGAGCTGTTTTTT. This codes for CAGGFGTAGGELFF.

As to this clone: Other DNA sequences of this sample code for an identical CDR3. The chain links TRBV9 to TRBJ2-1, with 8 bases that match TRBD2. Germline lookup yields CDR1 SGDLS and CDR2 YYNGEE. The J segment lost 4 bases and the V segment lost 0 bases, leaving 3 bases of the junction unmatched. The CDR3 has 15 residues. CDR3 region: CASSVAGGSYNEQFF. DNA of the CDR3: TGTGCCAGCAGCGTAGCGGGGGGGAGTTACAATGAGCAGTTCTTC.

The gene calls are TRBV6-4 and TRBJ1-1; D not certain. CDR1 and CDR2 from the germline V gene are MRHNA and SNTAGT. Trimming pared 1 base from V and 5 bases from J, leaving 5 bases between. CDR3 size: 12 residues. The CDR3 DNA follows: TGTGCCAGCAGTGACTACGGTACTGAAGCTTTCTTT. This gives the protein CASSDYGTEAFF.

V and J are TRBV6-5 and TRBJ1-2, with 7 bases identical to TRBD1. Germline V CDR1 and CDR2: MNHEY, SVGAGI. CDR3 size: 15 residues. V gave up 6 bases and J gave up 5 bases; unmatched junction bases: 12. CDR3 bases: TGTGCCAGCAGGGCCACCGACAGGGTCTATTATGGCTACACCTTC. Translating it yields CASRATDRVYYGYTF.

A single count supports this clone. This chain joins TRBV7-8 and TRBJ2-1, with 7 nucleotides matching TRBD1. The CDR3 extends over 17 amino acids. The germline CDR1 and CDR2 sequences are SGHVS and FQNEAQ. Unmatched junction bases numbered 18, after V lost 3 bases and J lost 10 bases. The CDR3 nucleotides are TGTGCCAGCAGCTTTATCGGGACAGAACCTCAATTGGGAGAGCAGTTCTTC. Protein product: CASSFIGTEPQLGEQFF.

The count of this clone is one. The sample has other DNA sequences that encode this CDR3 too. The chain couples TRBV5-1 to TRBJ2-3; D not certain. The CDR3 is made up of 13 amino acids. Germline values: CDR1 SGHRS, CDR2 YFSETQ. V was cut by 0 bases and J by 3 bases, with 5 bases left in between. This CDR3 is CASSLAGTDTQYF. The CDR3, as DNA: TGCGCCAGCAGCTTGGCCGGGACAGATACGCAGTATTTT.

The genes are TRBV5-1 and TRBJ2-5; TRBD1 might be the D (7 bases). This CDR3 comprises 15 residues. Germline V gene lookup returns CDR1 SGHRS and CDR2 YFSETQ. Trimming pared 4 bases from V and 4 bases from J, leaving 17 bases between. CDR3 sequence: CASSKGQLGGETQYF. The CDR3 bases are TGCGCCAGCAGCAAGGGACAGTTGGGGGGAGAGACCCAGTACTTC.

The V call is TRBV30, the J call TRBJ1-1; D gene ambiguous. Germline assignment: CDR1 GTSNPN and CDR2 SVGIG (reference sequence). V was clipped by 4 bases and J by 0 bases, with 6 bases between them. The CDR3 extends over 12 amino acids. This CDR3 reads CAWKRMNTEAFF. CDR3 bases: TGTGCCTGGAAGAGGATGAACACTGAAGCTTTCTTT.

The chain links TRBV7-7 to TRBJ1-3; D is undetermined. CDR1 and CDR2 (germline): SSHAT, FNYEAQ (reference sequence). The V end lost 11 bases, the J end lost 3 bases, and 8 bases lay between the germline ends. This CDR3 is 11 amino acids long. CDR3 amino acids: CAVSVGNTIYF. The CDR3 DNA reads TGTGCCGTCTCAGTTGGAAACACCATATATTTT. The complete variable domain, with remaining parts taken from reference TRBV7-7 and TRBJ1-3, reads GAGVSQSPRYKVTKRGQDVTLRCDPISSHATLYWYQQALGQGPEFLTYFNYEAQPDKSGLPSDRFSAERPEGSISTLTIQRTEQRDSAMYRCAVSVGNTIYFGEGSWLTVV.

The chain links TRBV6-5 to TRBJ2-3; 10 bases match TRBD2. J lost 2 bases, V lost 3 bases, and 5 bases had no gene match. Germline CDR1 and CDR2: MNHEY and SVGAGI. The CDR3 extends over 16 amino acids. CDR3 region: CASSYIAGGLTDTQYF. The CDR3 DNA is TGTGCCAGCAGTTATATAGCGGGGGGACTCACAGATACGCAGTATTTT.

V gene TRBV5-1 combines with J gene TRBJ2-7, with a tentative D call TRBD1 (6 bases). The CDR3 spans 14 residues. Trimming removed 4 bases from V and 1 base from J, with 12 bases in between. Germline V gives CDR1 SGHRS, CDR2 YFSETQ. Here the CDR3 DNA reads TGCGCCAGCAGCCGAGAAGGACAGTCCTACGAGCAGTACTTC. Translation: CASSREGQSYEQYF.

This clone was seen a few times. V gene TRBV30 combines with J gene TRBJ1-2, with D possibly being TRBD1 (6 bases). CDR1 is GTSNPN and CDR2 is SVGIG in the germline V gene (reference sequence). Trimming pared 4 bases from V and 2 bases from J, leaving 14 bases between. The CDR3 spans 14 residues. The CDR3 nucleotides read TGTGCCTGGAAGTTCGGGGGGCGGAACTATGGCTACACCTTC. It codes for CAWKFGGRNYGYTF.

The genes are TRBV6-1 and TRBJ1-2, with TRBD1 matching 10 bases. Losses at the gene ends were 0 bases for V and 5 bases for J; bases not matched to a gene: 9. This CDR3 is 17 amino acids long. Germline lookup yields CDR1 MNHNS and CDR2 SASEGT. CDR3 sequence: CASSEALGDRGYYGYTF. CDR3 DNA: TGTGCCAGCAGTGAAGCCTTGGGGGACAGGGGTTATTATGGCTACACCTTC.

J is TRBJ2-1 and V is TRBV18; 11 bases map to TRBD2. This CDR3 region has 15 residues. CDR1 and CDR2 from the germline V gene are KGHSH and LQKENI. Trimming cost V 5 bases and J 4 bases; bases outside gene matches: 4. The CDR3 spells CASSSSGGPYNEQFF. CDR3 coding DNA: TGTGCCAGCTCATCTAGCGGGGGGCCTTACAATGAGCAGTTCTTC.

The genes are TRBV6-1 and TRBJ1-3; D gene ambiguous. Trimming pared 0 bases from V and 3 bases from J, leaving 3 bases between. The germline V gene has CDR1 MNHNS and CDR2 SASEGT. CDR3 length: 13 amino acids. CDR3 nucleotide sequence: TGTGCCAGCAGTGAAGCCGTTGGAAACACCATATATTTT. As protein: CASSEAVGNTIYF.

CDR3 in amino acids: CASSPSGTGELFF. Here the CDR3 DNA reads TGCGCCAGCAGCCCCAGCGGCACCGGGGAGCTGTTTTTT. The genes are TRBV5-1 and TRBJ2-2; possibly TRBD2 for D (5 bases). The CDR3 has 13 residues. Germline CDR1 SGHRS, CDR2 YFSETQ. Trimming removed 4 bases from V and 4 bases from J, with 8 bases in between. Looking up the rest from reference TRBV5-1 and TRBJ2-2 gives the full variable domain: KAGVTQTPRYLIKTRGQQVTLSCSPISGHRSVSWYQQTPGQGLQFLFEYFSETQRNKGNFPGRFSGRQFSNSRSEMNVSTLELGDSALYLCASSPSGTGELFFGEGSRLTVL.

This clone appeared once. The CDR3 region has the DNA TGTGCCAGCAGCTTGGGGGGCGCCGGCACTAATGAAAAACTGTTTTTT. It specifies CASSLGGAGTNEKLFF. This rearrangement joins TRBV5-4 to TRBJ1-4; possibly TRBD1 for D (5 bases). Germline lookup yields CDR1 SGHNT and CDR2 YYREEE (reference sequence). This CDR3 spans 16 amino acids. Trimming cost V 0 bases and J 2 bases, with 11 bases left between them.

Concerning this clone: Relative to the germline gene, one junction end is altered; a read error may explain this. The chain employs TRBV7-9 and TRBJ2-3; possibly TRBD1 or TRBD2 for D (5 bases each). The CDR3 is 11 amino acids. Germline CDR1 reads SEHNR; CDR2 reads FQNEAQ (reference sequence). CDR3 sequence reads: CSSSLEGSQYF. CDR3 nucleotide sequence: TGTTCCAGCAGCTTAGAGGGGTCGCAGTATTTT.

The sample holds a few counts of this clone. V gene TRBV15 combines with J gene TRBJ2-6, with a tentative D call TRBD2 (5 bases). The germline CDR1 and CDR2 sequences are LNHNV and YYDKDF (reference sequence). Trimming shortened V by 0 bases and J by 0 bases, and 15 bases separated the two germline ends. The CDR3 length is 19 residues. The CDR3 nucleotides read TGTGCCACCAGCAGAGACCCTGGAGGTAGCTTCTCTGGGGCCAACGTCCTGACTTTC. Translating gives CATSRDPGGSFSGANVLTF.

The chain carries TRBV5-1 and TRBJ1-2; the match to TRBD1 covers 9 bases. The CDR3 runs 15 residues. The trim removed 3 bases at V and 6 bases at J, leaving 9 bases unmatched. Germline V gives CDR1 SGHRS, CDR2 YFSETQ. The CDR3 DNA reads as TGCGCCAGCAGCTCCCCGGACAGGGGCGGTGATGGCTACACCTTC. Residues: CASSSPDRGGDGYTF.

The CDR3 DNA reads TGTGCCAGCAGCAACCGGGACAGGGGTTCCTACGAGCAGTACTTC. Translation: CASSNRDRGSYEQYF. The chain links TRBV7-2 to TRBJ2-7; 10 nucleotides align to TRBD1. This CDR3 region has 15 residues. Germline V gene sequence: CDR1 SGHTA, CDR2 FQGNSA. With V trimmed by 5 bases and J by 1 base, 5 bases remained unmatched.